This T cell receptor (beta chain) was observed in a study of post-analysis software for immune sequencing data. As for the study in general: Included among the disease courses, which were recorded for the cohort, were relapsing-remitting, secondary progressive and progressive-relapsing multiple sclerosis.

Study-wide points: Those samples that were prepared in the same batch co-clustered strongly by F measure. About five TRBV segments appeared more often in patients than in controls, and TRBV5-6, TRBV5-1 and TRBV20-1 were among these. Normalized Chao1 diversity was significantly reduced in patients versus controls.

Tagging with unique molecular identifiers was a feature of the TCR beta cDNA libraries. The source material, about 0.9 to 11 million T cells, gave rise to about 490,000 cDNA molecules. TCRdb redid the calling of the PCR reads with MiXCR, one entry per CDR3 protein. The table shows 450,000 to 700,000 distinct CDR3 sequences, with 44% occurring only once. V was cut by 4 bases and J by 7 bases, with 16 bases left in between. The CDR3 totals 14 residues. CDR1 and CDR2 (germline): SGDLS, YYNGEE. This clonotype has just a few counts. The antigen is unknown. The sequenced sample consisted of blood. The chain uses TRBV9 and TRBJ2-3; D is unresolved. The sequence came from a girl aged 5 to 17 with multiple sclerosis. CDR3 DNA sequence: TGTGCCAGCAGCCCCAACCCGGACCGCCATACGCAGTATTTT. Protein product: CASSPNPDRHTQYF. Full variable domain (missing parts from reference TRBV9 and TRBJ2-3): DSGVTQTPKHLITATGQRVTLRCSPRSGDLSVYWYQQSLDQGLQFLIQYYNGEERAKGNILERFSAQQFPDLHSELNLSSLELGDSALYFCASSPNPDRHTQYFGPGTRLTVL.